The 14 T cell receptor beta chains listed next were all sequenced from one sample in a study of identical twins. TCRdb reprocessed the 5' RACE reads with MiXCR, giving one entry per CDR3 protein. Among roughly 630,000 distinct CDR3 sequences listed, roughly 6.6% were seen once. These data were also filed under a second study, of yellow fever vaccine responses in identical twins.

What was sequenced was PBMCs. The receptors here all came from a woman younger than 30 in good health.

The table lists this clonotype with many counts. The chain employs TRBV29-1 and TRBJ2-5; unclear D gene. V gave up 2 bases and J gave up 2 bases, with 6 bases separating them. The CDR3 loop spans 12 amino acids. Germline V gene sequence: CDR1 SQVTM, CDR2 ANQGSEA. CDR3 loop: CSVEILQETQYF. CDR3 sequence (DNA): TGCAGCGTTGAAATTTTACAAGAGACCCAGTACTTC. The full variable domain, with the rest looked up from reference TRBV29-1 and TRBJ2-5, is SAVISQKPSRDICQRGTSLTIQCQVDSQVTMMFWYRQQPGQSLTLIATANQGSEATYESGFVIDKFPISRPNLTFSTLTVSNMSPEDSSIYLCSVEILQETQYFGPGTRLLVL.

V usage is TRBV6-1 and J usage is TRBJ2-7; 11 positions match TRBD2. CDR3 length equals 13 residues. Trimming removed 7 bases from V and 6 bases from J; junction bases left unmatched: 5. Germline V gene data show CDR1 as MNHNS and CDR2 as SASEGT. The CDR3 loop is CASTETSGIEQYF. CDR3 nucleotides: TGTGCCAGCACCGAGACTAGCGGGATCGAGCAGTACTTC.

Remarks on this clonotype: At one boundary the junction diverges from the germline segment, which might be a read error. This chain joins TRBV29-1 and TRBJ2-3, with 8 positions matching TRBD2. Germline V gene data show CDR1 as SQVTM and CDR2 as ANQGSEA. The CDR3 loop spans 15 amino acids. The CDR3 here is CSVEGLRGRLDTQYF. The CDR3 DNA sequence: TGCAGCGTGGAAGGGTTGCGCGGGAGGTTGGATACGCAGTATTTT.

The chain couples TRBV12-3 or TRBV12-4 to TRBJ1-2, with D maybe TRBD1 (6 bases). Trimming left V 6 bases short and J 6 bases short, with 8 bases between. The CDR3 contains 11 residues. Written as DNA, the CDR3 is TGTGCCAGCAGACGGACAGATGGCTACACCTTC. Translation: CASRRTDGYTF.

The chain employs TRBV6-5 and TRBJ2-5; D may correspond to TRBD1 or TRBD2 (5 bases each). Germline assignment: CDR1 MNHEY and CDR2 SVGAGI. The CDR3 has 15 amino acids. V shed 0 bases and J shed 5 bases, with 13 bases lying between them. CDR3 DNA: TGTGCCAGCAGTTACTCGAGGGGTTCTCCGGAGACCCAGTACTTC. Translated: CASSYSRGSPETQYF.

This clonotype has just a few counts. The chain combines TRBV10-3 with TRBJ1-1; 7 bases agree with TRBD1. Germline lookup yields CDR1 ENHRY and CDR2 SYGVKD. V was clipped by 7 bases and J by 2 bases; unmatched bases: 7. The CDR3 contains 14 residues. The CDR3 is CAINRQGFNTEAFF. As DNA, the CDR3 is TGTGCCATCAACCGACAGGGATTTAACACTGAAGCTTTCTTT.

This clonotype came up many times. J is TRBJ1-3 and V is TRBV20-1; D remains ambiguous. This CDR3 has 11 amino acids. Germline CDR1 and CDR2: DFQATT and SNEGSKA (reference sequence). CDR3 residues: CSAGAGNTIYF. The CDR3 DNA reads TGCAGCGCAGGAGCTGGAAACACCATATATTTT.

This clonotype was detected a few times. The chain links TRBV20-1 to TRBJ2-1; D assignment may be TRBD1 or TRBD2 (5 bases each). Germline V gives CDR1 DFQATT, CDR2 SNEGSKA (reference sequence). CDR3 size: 15 residues. V was shortened by 2 bases and J by 6 bases, with 17 bases between the two germline ends. CDR3 protein: CSARLWGIMSNEQFF. DNA for the CDR3: TGCAGTGCTAGATTATGGGGGATCATGTCCAATGAGCAGTTCTTC.

The chain employs TRBV20-1 and TRBJ1-6; a possible D gene is TRBD1 (6 bases). The CDR3 contains 16 residues. Germline loops: CDR1 DFQATT, CDR2 SNEGSKA (reference sequence). V lost 6 bases and J lost 5, with 20 bases in between. The chain's CDR3 is CSALGGTVPNNSPLHF. In DNA, the CDR3 is TGCAGTGCCCTAGGGGGAACGGTCCCCAATAATTCACCCCTCCACTTT.

This clonotype was observed a handful of times. This CDR3 reads CASSLRQGAGANVLTF. CDR3 DNA sequence: TGTGCCAGCAGTTTAAGGCAGGGGGCTGGGGCCAACGTCCTGACTTTC. The rearrangement links TRBV12-3 or TRBV12-4 to TRBJ2-6; TRBD1 matches 7 bases. The V gene end was trimmed by 2 bases and the J gene end by 2 bases; junction bases not matched to a gene: 3. The CDR3 covers 16 residues.

This clonotype was counted ten times or more. The chain has TRBV3-1 and TRBJ1-6; D possibly corresponds to TRBD1 (5 bases). The CDR3 loop spans 15 amino acids. From germline, CDR1 is LGHDT and CDR2 YNNKEL (reference sequence). Trimming cost V 0 bases and J 9 bases, with 12 bases left between them. For the CDR3, the DNA is TGTGCCAGCAGCCAAGATCGGCAGGGAGCTTCACCCCTCCACTTT. Its protein product is CASSQDRQGASPLHF.

The V call is TRBV20-1, the J call TRBJ2-2; TRBD1 is a possible D gene (6 bases). CDR3 size: 13 residues. Germline CDR1 is DFQATT and CDR2 is SNEGSKA (reference sequence). V gave up 4 bases and J gave up 7 bases, with 13 bases separating them. The CDR3 DNA sequence: TGCAGTGCTAAAACAGGGACGGACGGGGAGCTGTTTTTT. It codes for CSAKTGTDGELFF.

The chain joins TRBV29-1 to TRBJ2-3, with D uncertain. Trimming shortened V by 4 bases and J by 4 bases, and 15 bases separated the two germline ends. The CDR3 totals 14 residues. The germline V gene encodes CDR1 SQVTM and CDR2 ANQGSEA. For the CDR3, the DNA is TGCAGCGTTGTAGGTCGCCGCGCAGCAGATACGCAGTATTTT. This sequence encodes CSVVGRRAADTQYF.

In regard to this clonotype: A read error may explain this, as a much larger clone is one base away. This chain links TRBV5-1 with TRBJ1-4; no firm D call. CDR3 length equals 12 residues. The germline gives CDR1 SGHRS, CDR2 YFSETQ. The CDR3: CASSLEGEKLVF. In nucleotides, the CDR3 is TGCGCCAGCAGCTTGGAGGGTGAAAAACTGGTTTTT.